This TCR beta chain appears in the sequencing data of a study of blood T cell repertoires in COVID-19. Whole-study context: T cells, B-cell-depleted T cells, or PBMCs supplied cDNA or gDNA.

Only in-frame clones appear in the TCRdb table, and some are missing; sequencing was by immunoSEQ multiplex PCR. Found here are 210,000 or so clones, approximately 89% of them singletons; the top ten hold about 5%. From germline, CDR1 is ENHRY and CDR2 SYGVKD. The CDR3 consists of 14 residues. V lost 6 bases and J 2 bases, leaving 13 bases between the germline ends. This sequence joins TRBV10-3 and TRBJ1-2; D might be TRBD1 (6 bases). Sequencing was carried out using peripheral blood. The sequence derives from a woman aged 40-49 years with acute or convalescent COVID-19. CDR3: CAIRIGTGNYGYTF. CDR3 in DNA: TGTGCCATCAGGATCGGCACAGGGAACTATGGCTACACCTTC.